This T cell receptor beta chain comes out of a study of cytomegalovirus exposure and HLA in healthy donors. Assay: immunoSEQ multiplex PCR; the TCRdb copy retains only in-frame clones and omits some. Seen here are 120,000 or so clones, around nine tenths observed once, and the top ten hold approximately 2%. With 6 bases removed from V and 3 bases from J, the gap between germline ends came to 18 bases. The CDR3 is 15 amino acids. Germline CDR1 is MNHEY and CDR2 is SVGAGI. As concerns this clone: Its antigen is unidentified.

Whole-study findings and limits: While the bulk of TCR sequences proved rare, some public TCRs turned up in many donors. According to a later analysis, TCR clusters from the first cohort tended to co-occur in the approximately 120 validation repertoires. Overall, around 160 TCR beta chains were annotated as cytomegalovirus-associated. Diagnosis of cytomegalovirus status made by the classifier reportedly showed high specificity and sensitivity.

The source of this sequence is a woman aged 18-29 years in good health and CMV-seronegative. The chain uses TRBV6-5 and TRBJ2-7; D possibly corresponds to TRBD2 (5 bases). The sample consisted of PBMCs. The DNA of the CDR3 is TGTGCCAGCAGCAGGCTAGTCGGGGAGTACTACGAGCAGTACTTC. Translation: CASSRLVGEYYEQYF.